The present T cell receptor (beta chain) was sequenced within a study of T cells after yellow fever vaccination. About the study: Some fractions had low cell numbers, and these were prepared with SMART-Seq v4 Ultra Low Input.

Study-level findings and limits: On re-exposure, the response was weaker but peaked faster, at day 5 versus 15. One caveat is that FACS-sorted repertoires could contain abundant clonotypes contaminating from the bulk population.

Regarding this clonotype: What it binds is unknown.

The germline gives CDR1 MNHEY, CDR2 SMNVEV (reference sequence). V shed 7 bases and J shed 3 bases, with 19 bases lying between them. The CDR3 consists of 15 residues. They built TCR cDNA with 5'RACE template switching, a step that put in a universal primer site and UMIs. One entry per CDR3 protein, called by TCRdb with MiXCR from the 5' RACE reads. The top ten hold roughly 19% of the sample, which has about 320,000 distinct CDR3 sequences, roughly 6.8% seen once. The V and J genes are TRBV27 and TRBJ2-7; no clear D. The sample in question was PBMCs, obtained about 49 days after the first yellow fever vaccination. This TCR came from a man between 18 and 35 years old who received the YFV17D yellow fever vaccine. CDR3 sequence (DNA): TGTGCCAGCACTGGGTATCGAGAAAAGAGCTACGAGCAGTACTTC. Translating gives CASTGYREKSYEQYF.